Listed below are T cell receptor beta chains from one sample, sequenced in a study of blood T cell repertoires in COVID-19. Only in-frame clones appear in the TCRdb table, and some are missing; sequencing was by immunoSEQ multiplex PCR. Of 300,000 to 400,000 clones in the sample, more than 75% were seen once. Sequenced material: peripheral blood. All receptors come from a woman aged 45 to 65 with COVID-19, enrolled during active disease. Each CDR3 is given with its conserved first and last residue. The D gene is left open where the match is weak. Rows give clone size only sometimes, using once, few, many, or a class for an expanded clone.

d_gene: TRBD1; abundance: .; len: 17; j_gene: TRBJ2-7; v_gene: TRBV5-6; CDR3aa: CASSSTGTGTSFFEQYF; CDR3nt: TGTGCCAGCAGCTCTACCGGGACAGGGACATCTTTTTTCGAGCAGTACTTC
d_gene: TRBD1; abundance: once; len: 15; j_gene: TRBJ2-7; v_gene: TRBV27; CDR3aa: CASRPPGTGLYEQYF; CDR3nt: TGTGCCAGCAGACCCCCCGGGACAGGGCTATACGAGCAGTACTTC
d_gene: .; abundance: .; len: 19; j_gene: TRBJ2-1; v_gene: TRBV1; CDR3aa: CTSSLSGLAGEGRWNEQFF; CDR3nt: TGCACCAGCAGCCTTTCGGGACTAGCGGGAGAGGGCAGGTGGAATGAGCAGTTCTTC
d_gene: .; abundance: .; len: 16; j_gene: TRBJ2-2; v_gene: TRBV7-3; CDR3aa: CASSQDRRLNTGELFF; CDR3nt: TGTGCCAGCAGCCAAGACAGGAGACTAAACACCGGGGAGCTGTTTTTT
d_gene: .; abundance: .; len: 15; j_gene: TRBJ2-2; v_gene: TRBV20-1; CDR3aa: CSASNGQWNTGELFF; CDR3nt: TGCAGTGCTAGTAATGGGCAATGGAACACCGGGGAGCTGTTTTTT
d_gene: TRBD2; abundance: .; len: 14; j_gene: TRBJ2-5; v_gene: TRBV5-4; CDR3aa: CASSTSGIQETQYF; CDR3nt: TGTGCCAGCAGCACTAGCGGGATTCAAGAGACCCAGTACTTC
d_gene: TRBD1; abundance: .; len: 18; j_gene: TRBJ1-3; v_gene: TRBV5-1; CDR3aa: CASSFSTGTGLSGNTIYF; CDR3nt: TGCGCCAGCAGCTTTTCTACCGGGACAGGGCTCTCTGGAAACACCATATATTTT
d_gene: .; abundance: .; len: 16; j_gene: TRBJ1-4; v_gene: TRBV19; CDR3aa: CASSLGTELANEKLFF; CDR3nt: TGTGCCAGTAGCCTGGGAACCGAACTAGCTAATGAAAAACTGTTTTTT
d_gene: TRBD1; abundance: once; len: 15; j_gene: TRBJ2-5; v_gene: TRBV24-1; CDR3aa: CATSDPGQTKETQYF; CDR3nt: TGTGCCACCAGTGATCCGGGACAGACTAAAGAGACCCAGTACTTC
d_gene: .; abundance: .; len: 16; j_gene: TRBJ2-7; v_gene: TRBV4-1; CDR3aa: CASSQDWAVASYEQYF; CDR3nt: TGCGCCAGCAGCCAAGATTGGGCAGTGGCGTCCTACGAGCAGTACTTC
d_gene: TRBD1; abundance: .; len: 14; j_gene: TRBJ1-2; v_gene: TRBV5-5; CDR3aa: CASSLTTGGYGYTF; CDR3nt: TGTGCCAGCAGCTTAACGACAGGGGGCTACGGCTACACCTTC
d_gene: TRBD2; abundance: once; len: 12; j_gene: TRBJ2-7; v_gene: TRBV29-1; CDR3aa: CSVGAGGYEQYF; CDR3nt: TGCAGCGTTGGGGCGGGAGGGTACGAGCAGTACTTC
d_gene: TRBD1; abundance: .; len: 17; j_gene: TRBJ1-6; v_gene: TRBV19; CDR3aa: CASTLDGTGGLTSPLHF; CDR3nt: TGTGCCAGTACCCTCGATGGAACAGGGGGCTTGACATCACCCCTCCACTTT
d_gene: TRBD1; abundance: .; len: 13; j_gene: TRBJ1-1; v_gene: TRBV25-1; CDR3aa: CASSEGTVPEAFF; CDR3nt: TGTGCCAGCAGTGAAGGGACAGTACCTGAAGCTTTCTTT
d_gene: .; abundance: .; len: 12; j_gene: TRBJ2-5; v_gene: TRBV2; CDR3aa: CASSEGAVTQYF; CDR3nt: TGTGCCAGCAGTGAAGGGGCCGTGACCCAGTACTTC
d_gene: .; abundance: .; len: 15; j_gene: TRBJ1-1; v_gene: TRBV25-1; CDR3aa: CASSEWSTVNTEAFF; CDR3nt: TGTGCCAGCAGTGAATGGTCCACAGTGAACACTGAAGCTTTCTTT
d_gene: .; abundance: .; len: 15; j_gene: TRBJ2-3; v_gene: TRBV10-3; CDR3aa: CAISQEGLGTDTQYF; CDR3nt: TGTGCCATCAGCCAAGAGGGACTTGGCACAGATACGCAGTATTTT
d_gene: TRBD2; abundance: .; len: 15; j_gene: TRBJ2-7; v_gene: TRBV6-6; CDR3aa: CASSSTSGIPPEQYF; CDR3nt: TGTGCCAGCAGTTCAACTAGCGGGATACCCCCCGAGCAGTACTTC
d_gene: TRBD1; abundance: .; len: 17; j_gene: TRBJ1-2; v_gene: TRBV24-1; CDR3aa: CATSDPPKAGGNYGYTF; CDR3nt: TGTGCCACCAGTGACCCCCCAAAGGCAGGGGGAAACTATGGCTACACCTTC
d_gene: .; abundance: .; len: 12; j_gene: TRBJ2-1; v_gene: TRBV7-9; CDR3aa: CASSSGLNEQFF; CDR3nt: TGTGCCAGCAGTTCAGGACTCAATGAGCAGTTCTTC
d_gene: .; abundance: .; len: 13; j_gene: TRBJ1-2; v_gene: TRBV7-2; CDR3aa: CASSLDGFYGYTF; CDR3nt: TGTGCCAGCAGTCTAGACGGGTTCTATGGCTACACCTTC
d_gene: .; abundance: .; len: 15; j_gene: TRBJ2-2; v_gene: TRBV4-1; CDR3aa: CASSQLRSYTGELFF; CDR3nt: TGCGCCAGCAGCCAACTGAGAAGCTACACCGGGGAGCTGTTTTTT
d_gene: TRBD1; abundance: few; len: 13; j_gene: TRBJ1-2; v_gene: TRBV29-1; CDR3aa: CSVPGTGVVGYTF; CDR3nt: TGCAGCGTTCCCGGGACAGGGGTTGTCGGCTACACCTTC
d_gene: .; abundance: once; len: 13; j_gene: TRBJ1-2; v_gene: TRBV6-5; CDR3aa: CASTPRGNYGYTF; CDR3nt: TGTGCCAGCACTCCCCGGGGTAACTATGGCTACACCTTC
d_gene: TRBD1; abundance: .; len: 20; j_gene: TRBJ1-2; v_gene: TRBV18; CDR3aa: CASSPLGPLQQGQGVYGYTF; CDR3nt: TGTGCCAGCTCACCCCTCGGCCCCCTCCAGCAGGGACAGGGAGTCTATGGCTACACCTTC
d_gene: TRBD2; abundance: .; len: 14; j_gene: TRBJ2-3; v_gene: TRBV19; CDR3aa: CASRSASGFSTQYF; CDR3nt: TGTGCCAGTAGGTCCGCTAGCGGATTCAGTACGCAGTATTTT
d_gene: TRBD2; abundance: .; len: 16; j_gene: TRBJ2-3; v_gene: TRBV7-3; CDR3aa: CASSPIGTSGTDTQYF; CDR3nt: TGTGCCAGCAGCCCCATAGGAACTAGCGGCACAGATACGCAGTATTTT
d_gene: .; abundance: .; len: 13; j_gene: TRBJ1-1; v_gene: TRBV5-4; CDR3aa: CASSSDGGTEAFF; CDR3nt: TGTGCCAGCAGCTCGGACGGGGGCACTGAAGCTTTCTTT
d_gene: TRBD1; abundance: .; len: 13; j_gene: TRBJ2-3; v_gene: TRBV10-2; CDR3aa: CASWDRGTDTQYF; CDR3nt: TGCGCCAGCTGGGACAGGGGTACAGATACGCAGTATTTT
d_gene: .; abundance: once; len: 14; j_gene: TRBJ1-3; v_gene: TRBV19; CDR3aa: CASSGGGTGNTIYF; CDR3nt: TGTGCCAGTAGCGGAGGAGGGACTGGAAACACCATATATTTT
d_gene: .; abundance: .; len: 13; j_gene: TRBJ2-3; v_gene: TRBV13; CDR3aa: CASSLQLADTQYF; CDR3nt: TGTGCCAGCAGCTTACAGTTGGCAGATACGCAGTATTTT
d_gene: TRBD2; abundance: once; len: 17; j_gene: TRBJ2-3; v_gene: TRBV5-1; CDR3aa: CASSPNGLAGGADTQYF; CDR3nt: TGCGCCAGCAGCCCGAATGGACTAGCGGGAGGAGCAGATACGCAGTATTTT
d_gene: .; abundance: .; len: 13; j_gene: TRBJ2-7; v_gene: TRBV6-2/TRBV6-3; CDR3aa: CASSYGGPYEQYF; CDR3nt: TGTGCCAGCAGTTACGGCGGGCCCTACGAGCAGTACTTC
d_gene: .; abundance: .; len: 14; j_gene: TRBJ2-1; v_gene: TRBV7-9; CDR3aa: CASSSSTSYNEQFF; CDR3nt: TGTGCCAGCAGCTCTAGCACCTCCTACAATGAGCAGTTCTTC
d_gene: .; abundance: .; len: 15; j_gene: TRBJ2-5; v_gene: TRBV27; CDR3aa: CASSPTPTGQETQYF; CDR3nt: TGTGCCAGCAGTCCTACCCCGACAGGTCAAGAGACCCAGTACTTC
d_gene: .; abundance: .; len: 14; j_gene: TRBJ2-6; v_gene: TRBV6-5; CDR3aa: CASTSFSGANVLTF; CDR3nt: TGTGCCAGTACAAGTTTCTCTGGGGCCAACGTCCTGACTTTC
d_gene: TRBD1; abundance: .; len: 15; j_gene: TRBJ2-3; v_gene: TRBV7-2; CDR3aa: CASSLMGQGADTQYF; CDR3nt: TGTGCCAGCAGCTTAATGGGACAGGGGGCAGATACGCAGTATTTT
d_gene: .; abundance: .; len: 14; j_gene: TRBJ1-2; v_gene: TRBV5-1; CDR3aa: CASSRGSGNYGYTF; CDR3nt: TGCGCCAGCAGCCGGGGTTCGGGGAACTATGGCTACACCTTC
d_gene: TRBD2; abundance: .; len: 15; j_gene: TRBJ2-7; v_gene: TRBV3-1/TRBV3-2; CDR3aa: CASSNSGRGAYEQYF; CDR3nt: TGTGCCAGCAGCAATAGCGGGAGGGGTGCCTACGAGCAGTACTTC
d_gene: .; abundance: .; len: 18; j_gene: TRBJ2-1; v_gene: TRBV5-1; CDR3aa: CASSLRPPSGTLKGEQFF; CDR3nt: TGCGCCAGCAGCTTGAGACCTCCGTCCGGGACTTTAAAGGGGGAGCAGTTCTTC
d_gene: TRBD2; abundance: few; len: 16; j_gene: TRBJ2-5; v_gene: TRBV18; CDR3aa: CASSRGTSGTLETQYF; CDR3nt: TGTGCCAGCTCACGCGGGACTAGCGGGACTTTAGAGACCCAGTACTTC
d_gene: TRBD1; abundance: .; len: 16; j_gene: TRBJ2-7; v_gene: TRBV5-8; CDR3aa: CASSYRDRGRRSEQYF; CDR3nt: TGTGCCAGCAGCTACCGGGACAGGGGGCGACGTAGTGAGCAGTACTTC
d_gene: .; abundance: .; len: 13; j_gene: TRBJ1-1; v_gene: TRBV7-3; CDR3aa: CASSPTRATEAFF; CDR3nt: TGTGCCAGCAGCCCCACCAGGGCCACTGAAGCTTTCTTT
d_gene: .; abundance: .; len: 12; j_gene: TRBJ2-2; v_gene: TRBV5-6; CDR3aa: CASSLGLGELFF; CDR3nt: TGTGCCAGCAGCTTGGGTCTCGGGGAGCTGTTTTTT
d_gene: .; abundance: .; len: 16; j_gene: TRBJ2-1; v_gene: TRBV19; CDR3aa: CASRLNWRDRDNEQFF; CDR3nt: TGTGCCAGTAGGCTTAACTGGCGGGATAGGGACAATGAGCAGTTCTTC
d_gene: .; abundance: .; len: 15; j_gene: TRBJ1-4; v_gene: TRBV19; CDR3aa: CASSLSGSGYEKLFF; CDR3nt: TGTGCCAGTAGTCTATCAGGGTCGGGCTATGAAAAACTGTTTTTT
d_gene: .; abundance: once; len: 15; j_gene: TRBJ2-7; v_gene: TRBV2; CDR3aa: CASSEELGGSYEQYF; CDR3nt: TGTGCCAGCAGTGAAGAGTTAGGAGGGTCCTACGAGCAGTACTTC
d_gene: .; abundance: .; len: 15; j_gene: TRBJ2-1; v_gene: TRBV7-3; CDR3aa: CASSEGAGPWVEQFF; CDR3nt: TGTGCCAGCAGCGAGGGGGCGGGACCGTGGGTTGAGCAGTTCTTC
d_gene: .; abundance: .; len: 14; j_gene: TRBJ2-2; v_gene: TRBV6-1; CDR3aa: CASSENRRAGELFF; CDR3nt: TGTGCCAGCAGTGAAAACCGGCGGGCCGGGGAGCTGTTTTTT
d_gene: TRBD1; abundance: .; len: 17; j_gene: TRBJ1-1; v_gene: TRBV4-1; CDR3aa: CASSPHEQGAWNTEAFF; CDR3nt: TGCGCCAGCAGCCCGCATGAACAGGGGGCTTGGAACACTGAAGCTTTCTTT
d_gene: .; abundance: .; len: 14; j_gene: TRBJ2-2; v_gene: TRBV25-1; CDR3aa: CASSERGGTGELFF; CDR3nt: TGTGCCAGCAGTGAAAGGGGGGGCACCGGGGAGCTGTTTTTT
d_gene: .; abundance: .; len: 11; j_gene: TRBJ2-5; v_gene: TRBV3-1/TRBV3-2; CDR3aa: CASTRSGTQYF; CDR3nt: TGTGCCAGCACCCGCTCGGGGACCCAGTACTTC
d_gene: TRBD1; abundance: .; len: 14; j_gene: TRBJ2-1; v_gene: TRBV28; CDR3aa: CASLNRGPLDEQFF; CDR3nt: TGTGCCAGCCTAAACAGGGGGCCGCTGGATGAGCAGTTCTTC